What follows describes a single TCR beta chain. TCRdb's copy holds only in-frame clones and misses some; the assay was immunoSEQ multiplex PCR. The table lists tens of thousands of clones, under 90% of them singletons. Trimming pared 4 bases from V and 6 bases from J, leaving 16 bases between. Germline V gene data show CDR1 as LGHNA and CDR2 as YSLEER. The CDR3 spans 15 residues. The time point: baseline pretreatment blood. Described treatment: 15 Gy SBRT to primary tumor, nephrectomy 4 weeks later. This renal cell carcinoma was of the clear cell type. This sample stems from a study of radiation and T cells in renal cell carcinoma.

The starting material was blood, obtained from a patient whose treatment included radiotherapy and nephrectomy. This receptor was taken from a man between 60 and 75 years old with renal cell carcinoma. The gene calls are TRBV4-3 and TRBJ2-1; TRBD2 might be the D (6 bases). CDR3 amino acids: CASSRELADTNEQFF. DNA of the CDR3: TGCGCCAGCAGCCGGGAGTTAGCGGACACCAATGAGCAGTTCTTC.